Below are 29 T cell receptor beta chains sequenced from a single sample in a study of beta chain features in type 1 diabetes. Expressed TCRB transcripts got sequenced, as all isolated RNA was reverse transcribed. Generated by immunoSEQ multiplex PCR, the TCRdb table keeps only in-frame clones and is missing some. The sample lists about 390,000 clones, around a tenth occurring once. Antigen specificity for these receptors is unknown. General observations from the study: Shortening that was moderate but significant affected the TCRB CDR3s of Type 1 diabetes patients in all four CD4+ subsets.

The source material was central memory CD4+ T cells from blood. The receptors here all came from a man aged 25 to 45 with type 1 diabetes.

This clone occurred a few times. CDR3: CASSLDAETQYF. The CDR3 bases are TGTGCCAGCAGCTTAGACGCAGAGACCCAGTACTTC. This chain joins TRBV11-2 and TRBJ2-5; D is unclear. The CDR3 contains 12 residues. Germline lookup yields CDR1 SGHAT and CDR2 FQNNGV. V was trimmed by 0 bases and J by 4 bases, leaving 3 bases between them.

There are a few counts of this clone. Here the CDR3 DNA reads TGTGCCAGCAGTTTCAGACGGTACAATGAGCAGTTCTTC. Protein: CASSFRRYNEQFF. The genes are TRBV6-1 and TRBJ2-1; D is ambiguous. Germline CDR1 reads MNHNS; CDR2 reads SASEGT. CDR3 length: 13 amino acids. V lost 5 bases and J 4 bases, leaving 9 bases between the germline ends.

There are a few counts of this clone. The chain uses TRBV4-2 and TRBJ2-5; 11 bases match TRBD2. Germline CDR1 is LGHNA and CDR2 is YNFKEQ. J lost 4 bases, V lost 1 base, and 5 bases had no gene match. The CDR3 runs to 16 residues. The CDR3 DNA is TGTGCCAGCAGCCAAGTTCCTACTAGCGGGGGAGAGACCCAGTACTTC. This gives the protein CASSQVPTSGGETQYF.

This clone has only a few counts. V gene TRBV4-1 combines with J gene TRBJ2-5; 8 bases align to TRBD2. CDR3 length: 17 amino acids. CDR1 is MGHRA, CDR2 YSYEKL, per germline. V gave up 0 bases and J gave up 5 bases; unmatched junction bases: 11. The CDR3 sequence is CASSQEGSGRGVETQYF. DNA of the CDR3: TGCGCCAGCAGCCAAGAAGGTTCGGGGCGGGGGGTGGAGACCCAGTACTTC.

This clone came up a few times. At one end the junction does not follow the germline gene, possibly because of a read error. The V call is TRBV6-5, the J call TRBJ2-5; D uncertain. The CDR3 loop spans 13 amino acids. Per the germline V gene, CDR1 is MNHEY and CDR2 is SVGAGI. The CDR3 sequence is CAISGWLEETQYF. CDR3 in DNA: TGTGCCATCAGTGGATGGCTAGAGGAGACCCAGTACTTC.

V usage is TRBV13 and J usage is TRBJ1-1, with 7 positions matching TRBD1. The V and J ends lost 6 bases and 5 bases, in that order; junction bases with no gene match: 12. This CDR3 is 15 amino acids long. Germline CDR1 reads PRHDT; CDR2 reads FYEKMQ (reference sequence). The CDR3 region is CASRDMGQRGTEAFF. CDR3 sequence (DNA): TGTGCCAGCAGGGACATGGGACAGAGGGGGACTGAAGCTTTCTTT.

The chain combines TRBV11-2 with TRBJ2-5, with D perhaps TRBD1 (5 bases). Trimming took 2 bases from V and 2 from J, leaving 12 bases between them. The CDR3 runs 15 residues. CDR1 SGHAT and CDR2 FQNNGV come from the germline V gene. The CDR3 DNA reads TGTGCCAGCAGCTTATTTCCAGGGCGGCAAGAGACCCAGTACTTC. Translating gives CASSLFPGRQETQYF.

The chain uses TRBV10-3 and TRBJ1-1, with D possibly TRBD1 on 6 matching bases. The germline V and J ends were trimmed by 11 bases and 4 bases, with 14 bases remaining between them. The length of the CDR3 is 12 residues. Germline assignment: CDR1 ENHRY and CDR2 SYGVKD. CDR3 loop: CASHGGITEAFF. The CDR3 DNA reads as TGTGCCTCTCACGGGGGCATCACTGAAGCTTTCTTT.

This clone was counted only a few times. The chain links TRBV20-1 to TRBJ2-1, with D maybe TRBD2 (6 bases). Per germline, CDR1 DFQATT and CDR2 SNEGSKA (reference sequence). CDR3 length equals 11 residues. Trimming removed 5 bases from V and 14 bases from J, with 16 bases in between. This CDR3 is CSALNSGLKFF. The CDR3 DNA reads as TGCAGTGCTCTAAACTCGGGACTGAAGTTCTTC.

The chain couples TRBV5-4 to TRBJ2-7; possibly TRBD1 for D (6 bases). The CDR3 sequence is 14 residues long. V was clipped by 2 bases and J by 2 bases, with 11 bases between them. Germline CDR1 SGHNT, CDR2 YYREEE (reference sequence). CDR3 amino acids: CASSFNRETYEQYF. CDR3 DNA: TGTGCCAGCAGCTTCAACAGGGAGACCTACGAGCAGTACTTC. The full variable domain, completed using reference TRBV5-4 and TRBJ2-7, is ETGVTQSPTHLIKTRGQQVTLRCSSQSGHNTVSWYQQALGQGPQFIFQYYREEENGRGNFPPRFSGLQFPNYSSELNVNALELDDSALYLCASSFNRETYEQYFGPGTRLTVT.

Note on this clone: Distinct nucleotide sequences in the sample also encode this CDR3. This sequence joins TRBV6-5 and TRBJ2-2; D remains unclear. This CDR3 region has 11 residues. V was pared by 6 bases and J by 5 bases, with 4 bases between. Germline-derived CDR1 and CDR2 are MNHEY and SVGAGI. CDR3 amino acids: CASRGTGELFF. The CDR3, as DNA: TGTGCCAGCAGAGGAACCGGGGAGCTGTTTTTT.

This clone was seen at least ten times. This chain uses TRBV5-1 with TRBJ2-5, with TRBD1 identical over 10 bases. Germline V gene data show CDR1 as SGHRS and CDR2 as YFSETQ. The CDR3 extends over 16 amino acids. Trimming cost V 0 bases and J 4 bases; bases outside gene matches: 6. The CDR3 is CASSLEWDRGGETQYF. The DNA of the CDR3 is TGCGCCAGCAGCTTGGAATGGGACAGGGGCGGAGAGACCCAGTACTTC.

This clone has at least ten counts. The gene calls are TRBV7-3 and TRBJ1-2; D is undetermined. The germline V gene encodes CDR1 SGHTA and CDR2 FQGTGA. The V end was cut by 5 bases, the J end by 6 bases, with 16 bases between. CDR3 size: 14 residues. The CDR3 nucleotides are TGTGCCAGCAGCCAAGCCCACGGCGGCGATGGCTACACCTTC. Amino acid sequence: CASSQAHGGDGYTF.

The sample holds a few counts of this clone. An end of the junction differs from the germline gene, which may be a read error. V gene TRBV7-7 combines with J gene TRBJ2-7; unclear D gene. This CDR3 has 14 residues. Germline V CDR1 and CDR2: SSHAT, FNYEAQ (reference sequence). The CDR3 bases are TGTGCTAGCAGCCCTAATGCGGAGTCCTACGAGCAGTACTTC. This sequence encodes CASSPNAESYEQYF.

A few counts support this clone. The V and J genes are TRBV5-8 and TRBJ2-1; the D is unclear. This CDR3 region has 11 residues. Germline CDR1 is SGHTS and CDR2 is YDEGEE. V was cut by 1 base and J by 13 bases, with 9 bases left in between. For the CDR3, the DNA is TGTGCCAGCAGCTTGCGTTGGGAACAGTTCTTC. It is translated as CASSLRWEQFF.

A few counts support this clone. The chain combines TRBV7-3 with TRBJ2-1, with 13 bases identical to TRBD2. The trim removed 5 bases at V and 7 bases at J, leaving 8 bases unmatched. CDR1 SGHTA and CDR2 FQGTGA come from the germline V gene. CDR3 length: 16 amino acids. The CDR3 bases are TGTGCCAGCAGCCCCGGACTAGCGGGAGTGAGGAATGAGCAGTTCTTC. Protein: CASSPGLAGVRNEQFF.

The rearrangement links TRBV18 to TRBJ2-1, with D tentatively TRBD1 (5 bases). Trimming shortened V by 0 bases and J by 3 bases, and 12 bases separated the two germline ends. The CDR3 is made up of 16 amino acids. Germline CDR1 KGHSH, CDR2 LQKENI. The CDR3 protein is CASSPPLDTFYNEQFF. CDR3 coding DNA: TGTGCCAGCTCACCACCCTTGGACACTTTCTACAATGAGCAGTTCTTC.

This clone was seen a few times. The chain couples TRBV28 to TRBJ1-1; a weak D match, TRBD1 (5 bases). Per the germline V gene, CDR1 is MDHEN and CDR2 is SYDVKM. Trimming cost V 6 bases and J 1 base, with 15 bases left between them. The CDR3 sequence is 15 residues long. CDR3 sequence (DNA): TGTGCCAGCAGATCCCTCTGGGACGCGAACACTGAAGCTTTCTTT. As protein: CASRSLWDANTEAFF.

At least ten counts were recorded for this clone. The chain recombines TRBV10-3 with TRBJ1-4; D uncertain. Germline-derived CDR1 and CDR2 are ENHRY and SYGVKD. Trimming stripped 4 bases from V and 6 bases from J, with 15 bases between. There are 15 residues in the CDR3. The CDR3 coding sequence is TGTGCCATCAGTGTTCACGGCCAAGGCGATGAAAAACTGTTTTTT. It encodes CAISVHGQGDEKLFF.

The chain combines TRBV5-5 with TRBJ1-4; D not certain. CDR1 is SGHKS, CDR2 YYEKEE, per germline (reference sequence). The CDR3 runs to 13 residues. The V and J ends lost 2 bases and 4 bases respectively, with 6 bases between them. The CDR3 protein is CASSLPNNEKLFF. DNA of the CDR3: TGTGCCAGCAGCTTACCAAATAATGAAAAACTGTTTTTT.

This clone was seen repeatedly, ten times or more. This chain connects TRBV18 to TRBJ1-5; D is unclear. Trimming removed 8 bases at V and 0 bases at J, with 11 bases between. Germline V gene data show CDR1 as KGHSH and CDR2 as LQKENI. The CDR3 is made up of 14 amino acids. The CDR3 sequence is CASAFGYSNQPQHF. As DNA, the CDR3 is TGTGCCAGCGCATTCGGTTATAGCAATCAGCCCCAGCATTTT.

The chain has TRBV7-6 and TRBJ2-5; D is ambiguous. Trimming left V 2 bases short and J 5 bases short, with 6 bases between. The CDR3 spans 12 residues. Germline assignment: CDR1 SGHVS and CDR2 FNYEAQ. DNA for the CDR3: TGTGCCAGCAGCTTATCTCGGGAGACCCAGTACTTC. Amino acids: CASSLSRETQYF.

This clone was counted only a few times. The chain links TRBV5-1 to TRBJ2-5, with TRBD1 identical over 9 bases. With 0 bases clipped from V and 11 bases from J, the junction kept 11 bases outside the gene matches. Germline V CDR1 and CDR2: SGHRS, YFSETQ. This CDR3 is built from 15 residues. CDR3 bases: TGCGCCAGCAGCTTGGGGCGGACAGGGGTGGAAGAGCAGTACTTC. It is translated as CASSLGRTGVEEQYF.

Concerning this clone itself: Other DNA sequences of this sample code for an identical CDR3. CDR3 DNA: TGTGCCAGCAGCTTAGCTGGACAGGGGGCGGGGGAGACCCAGTACTTC. As protein: CASSLAGQGAGETQYF. The chain has TRBV7-6 and TRBJ2-5; 11 nucleotides line up with TRBD1. V shed 0 bases and J 5 bases; nucleotides not matched to a gene: 5. The CDR3 contains 16 residues. In germline, CDR1 is SGHVS, CDR2 FNYEAQ.

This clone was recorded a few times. Here the CDR3 reads CASSLMTGDYGYTF. As DNA, the CDR3 is TGCGCCAGCAGCTTGATGACAGGGGACTATGGCTACACCTTC. This chain connects TRBV5-1 to TRBJ1-2, with 8 bases matching TRBD1. CDR1 SGHRS and CDR2 YFSETQ come from the germline V gene. V gave up 1 base and J gave up 3 bases; unmatched junction bases: 2. The CDR3 covers 14 residues.

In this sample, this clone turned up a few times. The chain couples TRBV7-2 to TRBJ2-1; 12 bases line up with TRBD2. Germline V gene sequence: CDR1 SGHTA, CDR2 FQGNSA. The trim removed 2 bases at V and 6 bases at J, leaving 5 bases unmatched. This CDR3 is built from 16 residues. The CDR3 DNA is TGTGCCAGCAGCTTACGACTAGCGGGAGAGGGCAATGAGCAGTTCTTC. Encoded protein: CASSLRLAGEGNEQFF.

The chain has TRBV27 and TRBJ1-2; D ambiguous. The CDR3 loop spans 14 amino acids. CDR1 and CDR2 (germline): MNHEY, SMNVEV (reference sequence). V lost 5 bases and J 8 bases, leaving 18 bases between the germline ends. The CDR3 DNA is TGTGCCAGCAGTCCCTTCGATGGAGTGAGGGGCTACACCTTC. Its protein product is CASSPFDGVRGYTF.

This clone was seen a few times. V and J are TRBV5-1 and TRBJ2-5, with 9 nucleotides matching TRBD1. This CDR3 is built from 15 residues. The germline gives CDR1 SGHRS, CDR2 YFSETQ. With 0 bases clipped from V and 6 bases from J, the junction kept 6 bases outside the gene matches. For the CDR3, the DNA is TGCGCCAGCAGCTTGGTGACAGGGGGAGAAAAGACCCAGTACTTC. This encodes CASSLVTGGEKTQYF. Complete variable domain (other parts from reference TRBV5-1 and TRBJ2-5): KAGVTQTPRYLIKTRGQQVTLSCSPISGHRSVSWYQQTPGQGLQFLFEYFSETQRNKGNFPGRFSGRQFSNSRSEMNVSTLELGDSALYLCASSLVTGGEKTQYFGPGTRLLVL.

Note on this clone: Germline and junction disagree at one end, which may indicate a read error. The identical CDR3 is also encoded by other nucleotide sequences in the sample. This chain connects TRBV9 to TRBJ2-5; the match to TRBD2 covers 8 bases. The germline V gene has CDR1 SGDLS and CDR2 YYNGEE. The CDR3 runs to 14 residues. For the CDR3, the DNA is TGTGCCAGCAGCCCCACTAGCGGCCAAGAGACCCAATACTTC. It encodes CASSPTSGQETQYF.